This entry lists 6 T cell receptor beta chains sequenced from one sample in a study of blood T cell repertoires in COVID-19 (dated by TCRdb to 2018 to 2020). The library was made by the immunoSEQ multiplex PCR assay. The table comes from immuneACCESS by way of TCRdb, which keeps in-frame sequences with V and J called. Part of the clones is missing from these tables; in studies checked, under half for an unresolved V gene and the rest for unknown reasons. In this sample the table shows some 130,000 clones, roughly 90% of which occur a single time. The biggest ten clones account for roughly 4.3% of the sample. Sequenced sample: peripheral blood. The source is a man in his sixties with COVID-19, enrolled during active disease.

The V and J genes are TRBV6-2 or TRBV6-3 and TRBJ2-3, with D possibly TRBD2 on 5 matching bases. V was cut by 7 bases and J by 0 bases, with 14 bases left in between. Germline V CDR1 and CDR2: MNHEY, SVGEGT. This CDR3 spans 15 amino acids. The CDR3 DNA follows: TGTGCCAGCACCCCTTTGGGGAGTAGCACAGATACGCAGTATTTT. It codes for CASTPLGSSTDTQYF.

This chain connects TRBV9 to TRBJ2-7, with TRBD2 matching 10 bases. CDR1 and CDR2 from the germline V gene are SGDLS and YYNGEE. The CDR3 consists of 14 residues. With 4 bases clipped from V and 7 bases from J, the junction kept 8 bases outside the gene matches. CDR3 amino acids: CASSNLAGVGEQYF. Written as DNA, the CDR3 is TGTGCCAGCAGCAACCTAGCGGGGGTCGGTGAGCAGTACTTC.

This chain links TRBV11-2 with TRBJ1-1; the match to TRBD1 covers 7 bases. The junction had 4 bases not matched to a gene; V was cut back by 5 bases and J by 1 base. The CDR3 extends over 14 amino acids. Germline values: CDR1 SGHAT, CDR2 FQNNGV. CDR3 in amino acids: CASSRGRGNTEAFF. The DNA of the CDR3 is TGTGCCAGCAGCAGGGGGCGGGGGAACACTGAAGCTTTCTTT.

V is TRBV11-2 and J is TRBJ1-1; 7 bases are a match to TRBD1. The V gene's germline CDR1 is SGHAT and CDR2 FQNNGV. This CDR3 comprises 15 residues. Trimming at V came to 1 base and at J to 4 bases, leaving 6 bases not matched to a gene. CDR3 loop: CASSLGEAGGTEAFF. CDR3 bases: TGTGCCAGCAGCTTAGGAGAGGCAGGGGGCACTGAAGCTTTCTTT.

This sequence joins TRBV29-1 and TRBJ1-5; the match to TRBD1 covers 7 bases. CDR1 and CDR2 from the germline V gene are SQVTM and ANQGSEA. The CDR3 sequence is 13 residues long. The V segment lost 6 bases and the J segment 7 bases; nucleotides outside the gene matches: 9. CDR3 in amino acids: CSVGGGQRQPQHF. The CDR3 DNA reads TGCAGCGTCGGGGGGGGACAGAGGCAGCCCCAGCATTTT.

The chain employs TRBV5-1 and TRBJ1-1; maybe TRBD1 (5 bases). From germline, CDR1 is SGHRS and CDR2 YFSETQ. There are 15 residues in the CDR3. Trimming cost V 2 bases and J 1 base, with 12 bases left between them. CDR3 amino acids: CASSFIPRANTEAFF. The CDR3 DNA reads TGCGCCAGCAGCTTTATCCCCAGGGCGAACACTGAAGCTTTCTTT.